The following is a T cell receptor beta chain sequence with its context. As yet, its antigen is unknown. The entry originates in a study of naive and memory T cell subsets. The length of the CDR3 is 12 residues. Between the trimmed V and J ends, which lost 0 bases and 3 bases, there was a span of 4 bases. From germline, CDR1 is DFQATT and CDR2 SNEGSKA (reference sequence). Whole-study findings and limits: Possibly reflecting memory cells re-expressing CD45RA, a few larger clonotypes occurred in naive repertoires, especially CD8.

Both TRBC1 and TRBC2 were covered by a beta constant-region primer of two equimolar oligonucleotides. Nested alpha and beta constant-region primers with the SP2 primer drove four PCR rounds on ligated cDNA. TCRdb fed the UMI-ligation and nested PCR reads into MiXCR, producing one record per CDR3 protein. The sample has over 80,000 distinct CDR3 sequences, around 10% seen once. This TCR came from a human donor in good health. The rearrangement links TRBV20-1 to TRBJ2-3, with unresolved D. Sequences were obtained from naive CD4+ T cells from blood. The CDR3 spells CSARDWTDTQYF. DNA of the CDR3: TGCAGTGCTAGAGATTGGACAGATACGCAGTATTTT.